This T cell receptor beta chain stems from a study of blood T cell repertoires in COVID-19. Study as a whole: The study drew acute and convalescent COVID-19 samples from the United States, Italy and Spain. PBMCs, B-cell-depleted T cells, or T cells were the source of the cDNA or gDNA that made up the material.

Between the trimmed V and J ends, which lost 3 bases and 4 bases, there was a span of 9 bases. Germline-derived CDR1 and CDR2 are SQVTM and ANQGSEA. This CDR3 has 12 amino acids. Sequencing was performed with immunoSEQ multiplex PCR; in TCRdb, only in-frame clones are kept and a portion is missing. Of more than 150,000 clones listed, roughly 88% are singletons. The TCR originated in a woman aged 50 to 60 with acute or convalescent COVID-19. Sequenced: peripheral blood. The V and J genes are TRBV29-1 and TRBJ1-1; a possible D gene is TRBD1 (6 bases). This CDR3 is CSVDLGGTEAFF. The CDR3 DNA is TGCAGCGTTGATTTAGGGGGCACTGAAGCTTTCTTT.